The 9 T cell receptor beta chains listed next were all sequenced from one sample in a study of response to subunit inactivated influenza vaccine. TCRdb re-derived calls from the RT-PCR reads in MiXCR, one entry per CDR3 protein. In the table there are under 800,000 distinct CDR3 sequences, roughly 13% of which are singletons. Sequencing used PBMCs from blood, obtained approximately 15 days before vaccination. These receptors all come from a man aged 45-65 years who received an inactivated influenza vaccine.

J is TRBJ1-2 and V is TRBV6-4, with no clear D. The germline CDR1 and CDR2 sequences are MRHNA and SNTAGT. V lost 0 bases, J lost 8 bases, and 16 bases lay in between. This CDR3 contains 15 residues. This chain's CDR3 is CASSDSAQPMGGYTF. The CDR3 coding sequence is TGTGCCAGCAGTGACTCAGCACAGCCGATGGGGGGCTACACCTTC.

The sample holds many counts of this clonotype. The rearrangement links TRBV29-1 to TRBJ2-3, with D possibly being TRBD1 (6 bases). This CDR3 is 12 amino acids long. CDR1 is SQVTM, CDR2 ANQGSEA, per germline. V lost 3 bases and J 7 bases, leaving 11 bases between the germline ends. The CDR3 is CSVEFGTNTQYF. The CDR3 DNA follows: TGCAGCGTTGAGTTTGGGACAAATACGCAGTATTTT.

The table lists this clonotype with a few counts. The CDR3 protein is CSSGGTPYNEQFF. DNA of the CDR3: TGCAGTTCCGGGGGGACCCCTTACAATGAGCAGTTCTTC. The rearrangement uses TRBV29-1 and TRBJ2-1, with TRBD2 matching over 7 bases. Germline V lookup: CDR1 SQVTM, CDR2 ANQGSEA. The CDR3 covers 13 residues.

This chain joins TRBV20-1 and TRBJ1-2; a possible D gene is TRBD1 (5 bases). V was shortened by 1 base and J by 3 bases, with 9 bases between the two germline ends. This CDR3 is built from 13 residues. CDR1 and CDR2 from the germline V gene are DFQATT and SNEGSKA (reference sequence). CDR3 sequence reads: CSARVQGDYGYTF. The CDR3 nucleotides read TGCAGTGCTAGAGTCCAGGGCGACTATGGCTACACCTTC.

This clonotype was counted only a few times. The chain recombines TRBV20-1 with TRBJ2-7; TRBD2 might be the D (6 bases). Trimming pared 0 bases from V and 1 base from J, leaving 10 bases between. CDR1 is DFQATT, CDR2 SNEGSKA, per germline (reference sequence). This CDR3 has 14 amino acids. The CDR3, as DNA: TGCAGTGCTAGAGAGGGACTCCGATCCTACGAGCAGTACTTC. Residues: CSAREGLRSYEQYF.

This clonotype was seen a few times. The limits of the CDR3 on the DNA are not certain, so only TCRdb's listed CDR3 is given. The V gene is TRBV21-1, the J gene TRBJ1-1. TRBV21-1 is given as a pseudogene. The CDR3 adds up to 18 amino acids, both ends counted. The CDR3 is CASSKVTRVGGGNTEAFF.

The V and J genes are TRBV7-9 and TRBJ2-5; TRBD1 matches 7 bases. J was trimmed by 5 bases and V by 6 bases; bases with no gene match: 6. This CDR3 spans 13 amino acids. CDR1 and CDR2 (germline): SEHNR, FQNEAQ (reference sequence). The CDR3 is CASRLDRVETQYF. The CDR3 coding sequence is TGTGCCAGCAGACTCGACAGGGTGGAGACCCAGTACTTC.

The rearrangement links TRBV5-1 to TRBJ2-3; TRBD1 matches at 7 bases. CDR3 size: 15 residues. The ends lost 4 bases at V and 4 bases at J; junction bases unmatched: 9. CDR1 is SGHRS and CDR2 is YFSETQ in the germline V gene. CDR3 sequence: CASSQYGTVADTQYF. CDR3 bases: TGCGCCAGCAGCCAATATGGGACAGTTGCAGATACGCAGTATTTT.

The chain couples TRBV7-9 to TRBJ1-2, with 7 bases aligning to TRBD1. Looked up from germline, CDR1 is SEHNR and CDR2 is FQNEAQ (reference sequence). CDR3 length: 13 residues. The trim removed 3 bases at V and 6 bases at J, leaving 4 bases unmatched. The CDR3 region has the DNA TGTGCCAGCAGCTTTGACAGGGTGCATGGCTACACCTTC. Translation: CASSFDRVHGYTF.